Following are 27 T cell receptor beta chains from one sample sequenced in a study of T cells in localized non-small cell lung cancer. Clones were sequenced by immunoSEQ multiplex PCR, and TCRdb holds only the in-frame ones, with some missing. The table includes roughly 39,000 clones, 70% to 90% detected once. The sequencing here drew on peripheral blood, taken before any cancer treatment. The source of these receptors is a man aged 18 to 50 with stage I lung adenocarcinoma.

The V and J genes are TRBV5-1 and TRBJ2-7; 10 bases match TRBD2. V trimming: 2 bases; J trimming: 0 bases; junction bases outside the gene matches: 2. Germline V gene lookup returns CDR1 SGHRS and CDR2 YFSETQ. This CDR3 spans 15 amino acids. CDR3 in amino acids: CASSFSGGSSYEQYF. The CDR3 DNA follows: TGCGCCAGCAGCTTTAGCGGGGGGTCCTCCTACGAGCAGTACTTC. Looking up the rest from reference TRBV5-1 and TRBJ2-7 gives the full variable domain: KAGVTQTPRYLIKTRGQQVTLSCSPISGHRSVSWYQQTPGQGLQFLFEYFSETQRNKGNFPGRFSGRQFSNSRSEMNVSTLELGDSALYLCASSFSGGSSYEQYFGPGTRLTVT.

The chain links TRBV7-9 to TRBJ2-2, with TRBD1 matching over 10 bases. This CDR3 is built from 19 residues. From germline, CDR1 is SEHNR and CDR2 FQNEAQ (reference sequence). V was clipped by 1 base and J by 0 bases; unmatched bases: 8. CDR3 DNA: TGTGCCAGCAGCTTAGGGCCGGGACAGGGGAATCCGAACACCGGGGAGCTGTTTTTT. Its translation: CASSLGPGQGNPNTGELFF.

V is TRBV19 and J is TRBJ1-1, with D unresolved. V was clipped by 3 bases and J by 1 base, with 12 bases between them. The CDR3 totals 15 residues. Germline V gene data show CDR1 as LNHDA and CDR2 as SQIVND (reference sequence). Here the CDR3 reads CASSIYGQTNTEAFF. The CDR3, as DNA: TGTGCCAGTAGTATTTACGGGCAGACGAACACTGAAGCTTTCTTT.

V gene TRBV7-3 combines with J gene TRBJ2-3; 9 nucleotides line up with TRBD1. There are 16 residues in the CDR3. CDR1 is SGHTA and CDR2 is FQGTGA in the germline V gene. Trimming removed 0 bases from V and 4 bases from J; junction bases left unmatched: 5. The CDR3 is CASSLTGTGRADTQYF. The DNA for the CDR3 is TGTGCCAGCAGCTTAACGGGGACAGGGAGGGCAGATACGCAGTATTTT.

This chain connects TRBV6-5 to TRBJ2-5; 10 positions agree with TRBD2. This CDR3 has 14 residues. Trimming removed 6 bases from V and 5 bases from J; junction bases left unmatched: 6. CDR1 and CDR2 (germline): MNHEY, SVGAGI. The CDR3 here is CASRPLAGDETQYF. CDR3 nucleotides: TGTGCCAGCAGGCCCCTAGCGGGGGACGAGACCCAGTACTTC.

The chain employs TRBV7-6 and TRBJ2-1; the match to TRBD1 covers 11 bases. After removal of 4 bases from V and 6 bases from J, the junction contained 2 bases not matched to a gene. Per germline, CDR1 SGHVS and CDR2 FNYEAQ. The CDR3 has 14 residues. Written as DNA, the CDR3 is TGTGCCAGCAGCTCCGGGACAGGGGGCAATGAGCAGTTCTTC. Protein product: CASSSGTGGNEQFF.

The rearrangement uses TRBV21-1 and TRBJ2-5; the tabulated D call, TRBD1, remains unverified against the DNA. TRBV21-1 is marked as a pseudogene. The CDR3 sequence is 14 residues long. For the CDR3, the DNA is TGTGCCAGCAGCAAAGAAGGACACTTAGAGACCCAGTACTTC. This sequence encodes CASSKEGHLETQYF.

The V gene is TRBV5-6, the J gene TRBJ1-4; 8 bases are a match to TRBD1. V gave up 1 base and J gave up 3 bases; unmatched junction bases: 11. Per germline, CDR1 SGHDT and CDR2 YYEEEE. This CDR3 contains 18 residues. CDR3 sequence (DNA): TGTGCCAGCAGCTTGAGCCTTAACAGGGGGAGTTCTAATGAAAAACTGTTTTTT. Protein sequence: CASSLSLNRGSSNEKLFF.

The gene calls are TRBV5-4 and TRBJ2-2; no clear D gene. The V gene lost 5 bases and the J gene lost 0 bases, with 11 bases spanning the gap. The CDR3 has 15 residues. Per germline, CDR1 SGHNT and CDR2 YYREEE (reference sequence). CDR3 in amino acids: CASRDVGPNTGELFF. In DNA, the CDR3 is TGTGCCAGCAGAGATGTCGGACCGAACACCGGGGAGCTGTTTTTT.

J is TRBJ1-4 and V is TRBV9; D ambiguous. The germline V gene has CDR1 SGDLS and CDR2 YYNGEE. V was trimmed by 5 bases and J by 8 bases, leaving 16 bases between them. The CDR3 extends over 14 amino acids. Here the CDR3 reads CASSGGPTEEKLFF. CDR3 DNA: TGTGCCAGCAGTGGCGGACCCACGGAGGAAAAACTGTTTTTT.

The genes are TRBV5-1 and TRBJ1-4, with D perhaps TRBD1 (6 bases). V was shortened by 0 bases and J by 2 bases, with 8 bases between the two germline ends. The germline CDR1 and CDR2 sequences are SGHRS and YFSETQ. CDR3 size: 15 residues. The CDR3 is CASSLVGGTNEKLFF. The CDR3 bases are TGCGCCAGCAGCTTGGTCGGGGGCACTAATGAAAAACTGTTTTTT.

This clone was counted only a few times. The J gene is TRBJ1-6, the V gene TRBV5-8, with D maybe TRBD1 (5 bases). Germline V gene lookup returns CDR1 SGHTS and CDR2 YDEGEE. Trimming shortened V by 7 bases and J by 2 bases, and 10 bases separated the two germline ends. The CDR3 has 14 residues. The CDR3 coding sequence is TGTGCCAGCCTAGGGGACGCCTATAATTCACCCCTCCACTTT. This sequence encodes CASLGDAYNSPLHF.

The chain couples TRBV30 to TRBJ2-3; TRBD1 is a possible D gene (5 bases). The CDR3 spans 15 residues. Trimming took off 1 base at V and 3 bases at J, with 14 bases between the two ends. The germline V gene encodes CDR1 GTSNPN and CDR2 SVGIG (reference sequence). CDR3 sequence reads: CAWSDRGTRTDTQYF. The CDR3 DNA reads as TGTGCCTGGAGTGATAGGGGTACGAGGACAGATACGCAGTATTTT.

The chain combines TRBV2 with TRBJ2-1; D might be TRBD2 (7 bases). V lost 0 bases and J lost 2, with 11 bases in between. Germline CDR1 SNHLY, CDR2 FYNNEI. This CDR3 spans 16 amino acids. CDR3 nucleotide sequence: TGTGCCAGCAGTGAAGCTCGCGGGGGCCCCTACAATGAGCAGTTCTTC. Its translation is CASSEARGGPYNEQFF.

V gene TRBV27 combines with J gene TRBJ2-2, with D perhaps TRBD1 (5 bases). Germline values: CDR1 MNHEY, CDR2 SMNVEV (reference sequence). Trimming cost V 5 bases and J 1 base, with 14 bases left between them. The length of the CDR3 is 16 residues. CDR3 amino acids: CASSLSVGQNTGELFF. The CDR3 DNA is TGTGCCAGCAGTCTGAGCGTGGGGCAGAACACCGGGGAGCTGTTTTTT.

The rearrangement joins TRBV5-4 to TRBJ2-1, with TRBD2 matching over 14 bases. Germline values: CDR1 SGHNT, CDR2 YYREEE (reference sequence). V lost 0 bases to trimming and J lost 7 bases; unmatched junction nucleotides: 9. This CDR3 region has 18 residues. CDR3 DNA: TGTGCCAGCAGCTTGGCCCGACTAGCGGGGGGGTTAATGAATGAGCAGTTCTTC. Translating it yields CASSLARLAGGLMNEQFF.

The genes are TRBV19 and TRBJ2-6, with D uncertain. Per germline, CDR1 LNHDA and CDR2 SQIVND (reference sequence). V lost 8 bases, J lost 0 bases, and 14 bases lay in between. The CDR3 sequence is 16 residues long. The CDR3 nucleotides are TGTGCCAGTGTTCCCTCCCGGTTCTCTGGGGCCAACGTCCTGACTTTC. As protein: CASVPSRFSGANVLTF. Drawing the rest from reference TRBV19 and TRBJ2-6, the complete variable domain is DGGITQSPKYLFRKEGQNVTLSCEQNLNHDAMYWYRQDPGQGLRLIYYSQIVNDFQKGDIAEGYSVSREKKESFPLTVTSAQKNPTAFYLCASVPSRFSGANVLTFGAGSRLTVL.

This clone has only one observation. The chain has TRBV18 and TRBJ1-2; no firm D call. Germline V gene data show CDR1 as KGHSH and CDR2 as LQKENI. V shed 1 base and J shed 8 bases, with 14 bases lying between them. This CDR3 region has 14 residues. Here the CDR3 reads CASSPREGSGGYTF. The CDR3 nucleotides read TGTGCCAGCTCACCACGGGAAGGGAGCGGCGGCTACACCTTC.

The CDR3 spells CASSQGIKRGGTDTQYF. For the CDR3, the DNA is TGCGCCAGCAGCCAAGGAATTAAGCGGGGAGGCACAGATACGCAGTATTTT. This sequence joins TRBV4-1 and TRBJ2-3; 7 bases match TRBD2. Germline CDR1 MGHRA, CDR2 YSYEKL. J was trimmed by 1 base and V by 1 base; bases with no gene match: 8. This CDR3 has 17 amino acids.

The gene calls are TRBV5-1 and TRBJ2-2; D is uncertain. V was shortened by 0 bases and J by 6 bases, with 9 bases between the two germline ends. CDR3 length: 14 residues. CDR1 SGHRS and CDR2 YFSETQ come from the germline V gene. CDR3: CASSLVSGSGELFF. The CDR3 DNA sequence: TGCGCCAGCAGCTTGGTTTCCGGGTCCGGGGAGCTGTTTTTT.

The J gene is TRBJ1-1, the V gene TRBV6-5; D ambiguous. The CDR3 has 14 amino acids. V was trimmed by 7 bases and J by 7 bases, leaving 19 bases between them. Germline CDR1 and CDR2: MNHEY and SVGAGI. This CDR3 is CASTPPGGVHEAFF. CDR3 nucleotides: TGTGCCAGCACCCCGCCTGGCGGCGTCCATGAAGCTTTCTTT.

Only one count was recorded for this clone. The rearrangement joins TRBV4-3 to TRBJ1-2; D not certain. Looked up from germline, CDR1 is LGHNA and CDR2 is YSLEER. The CDR3 consists of 13 residues. V lost 0 bases, J lost 13 bases, and 15 bases lay in between. CDR3 residues: CASSQDRAPKATF. CDR3 sequence (DNA): TGCGCCAGCAGCCAAGATAGGGCCCCCAAGGCCACCTTC.

V usage is TRBV6-5 and J usage is TRBJ2-3; TRBD2 agrees at 7 bases. Germline values: CDR1 MNHEY, CDR2 SVGAGI. The CDR3 spans 15 residues. V trimming: 2 bases; J trimming: 1 base; junction bases outside the gene matches: 3. The chain's CDR3 is CASSYEAGGTDTQYF. Here the CDR3 DNA reads TGTGCCAGCAGTTACGAGGCGGGGGGCACAGATACGCAGTATTTT.

CDR3 loop: CASSVQLGIKYNEQFF. CDR3 in DNA: TGTGCCAGTAGTGTACAGTTAGGTATCAAGTACAATGAGCAGTTCTTC. The chain has TRBV19 and TRBJ2-1; D uncertain. Trimming removed 5 bases at V and 4 bases at J, with 18 bases between. Germline CDR1 and CDR2: LNHDA and SQIVND (reference sequence). This CDR3 contains 16 residues.

The chain couples TRBV28 to TRBJ1-1; D uncertain. Trimming stripped 2 bases from V and 1 base from J, with 5 bases between. The CDR3 has 13 amino acids. Looked up from germline, CDR1 is MDHEN and CDR2 is SYDVKM. CDR3 region: CASSLAGNTEAFF. In nucleotides, the CDR3 is TGTGCCAGCAGTTTAGCAGGGAACACTGAAGCTTTCTTT.

This clone has a handful of counts. The chain combines TRBV5-1 with TRBJ2-7; perhaps TRBD1 as D (6 bases). V was clipped by 0 bases and J by 3 bases, with 13 bases between them. Germline values: CDR1 SGHRS, CDR2 YFSETQ. CDR3 length: 15 amino acids. The DNA of the CDR3 is TGCGCCAGCAGCTTGGCGCAGGGGTCCTACTACGAGCAGTACTTC. It yields the protein CASSLAQGSYYEQYF.

The chain uses TRBV4-3 and TRBJ1-2, with 7 bases that match TRBD1. V shed 2 bases and J 3 bases; nucleotides not matched to a gene: 9. This CDR3 is built from 16 residues. Germline values: CDR1 LGHNA, CDR2 YSLEER. CDR3: CASSQSPQGGDYGYTF. Here the CDR3 DNA reads TGCGCCAGCAGCCAATCACCCCAGGGGGGGGACTATGGCTACACCTTC.